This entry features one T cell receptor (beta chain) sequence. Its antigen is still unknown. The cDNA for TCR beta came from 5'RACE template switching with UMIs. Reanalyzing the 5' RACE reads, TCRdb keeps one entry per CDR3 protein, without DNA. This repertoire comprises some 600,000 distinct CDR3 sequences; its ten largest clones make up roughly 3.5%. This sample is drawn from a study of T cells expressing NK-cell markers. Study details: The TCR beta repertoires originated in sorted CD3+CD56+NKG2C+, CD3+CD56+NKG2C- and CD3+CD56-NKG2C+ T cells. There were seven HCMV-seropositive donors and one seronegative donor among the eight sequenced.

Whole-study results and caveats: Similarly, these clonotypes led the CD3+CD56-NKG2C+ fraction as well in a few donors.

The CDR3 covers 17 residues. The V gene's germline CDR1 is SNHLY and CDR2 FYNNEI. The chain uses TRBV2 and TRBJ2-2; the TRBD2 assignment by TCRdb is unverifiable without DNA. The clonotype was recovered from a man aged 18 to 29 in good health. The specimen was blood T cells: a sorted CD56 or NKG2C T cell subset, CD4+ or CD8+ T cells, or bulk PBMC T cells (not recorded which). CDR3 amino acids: CASSDYGTSGMTGELFF.